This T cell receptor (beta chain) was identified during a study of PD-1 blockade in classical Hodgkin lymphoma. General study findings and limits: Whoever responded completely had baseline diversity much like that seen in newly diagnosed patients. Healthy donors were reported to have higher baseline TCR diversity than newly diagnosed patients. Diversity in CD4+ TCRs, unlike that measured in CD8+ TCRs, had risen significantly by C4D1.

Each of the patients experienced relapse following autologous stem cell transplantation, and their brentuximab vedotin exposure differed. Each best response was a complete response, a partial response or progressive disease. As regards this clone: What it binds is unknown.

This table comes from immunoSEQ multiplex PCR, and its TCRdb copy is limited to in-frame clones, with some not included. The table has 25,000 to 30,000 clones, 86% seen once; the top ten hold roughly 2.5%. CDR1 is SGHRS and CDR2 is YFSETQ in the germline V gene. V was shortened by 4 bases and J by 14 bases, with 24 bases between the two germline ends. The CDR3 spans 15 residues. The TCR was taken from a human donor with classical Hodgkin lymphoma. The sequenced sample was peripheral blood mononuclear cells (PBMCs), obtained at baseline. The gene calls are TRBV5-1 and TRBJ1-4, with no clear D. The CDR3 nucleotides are TGCGCCAGCAGCCACATGGACGGTCTAAGAGGATCGCTGTTTTTT. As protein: CASSHMDGLRGSLFF.